Shown below are 5 T cell receptor beta chains from a single sample sequenced in a study of graft-versus-host responses after intestinal transplantation. Using immunoSEQ multiplex PCR, the repertoire was profiled, and TCRdb retains in-frame clones only, with some absent. This table has some 120,000 clones, roughly 92% appearing once. Antigens for these TCRs are unknown. The sequences come from unstimulated CD4+ T cells sorted from spleen or lymph node cells, collected before transplant. These receptors were obtained from a human donor who was the organ donor for an intestinal transplant.

This chain uses TRBV4-2 with TRBJ1-2, with 9 bases fitting TRBD1. The germline V gene encodes CDR1 LGHNA and CDR2 YNFKEQ. J was trimmed by 2 bases and V by 2 bases; bases with no gene match: 6. The CDR3 spans 16 residues. The DNA for the CDR3 is TGTGCCAGCAGCCAATCGGGACAGGGCGGGAACTATGGCTACACCTTC. This codes for CASSQSGQGGNYGYTF.

The chain employs TRBV7-2 and TRBJ2-4; TRBD1 matches at 7 bases. The J segment lost 5 bases and the V segment lost 2 bases, leaving 6 bases of the junction unmatched. In germline, CDR1 is SGHTA, CDR2 FQGNSA. The CDR3 spans 15 residues. CDR3 nucleotide sequence: TGTGCCAGCAGCTTACTCGACAGGGACCAAAACATTCAGTACTTC. Amino acids: CASSLLDRDQNIQYF. The full variable domain, rest sourced from reference TRBV7-2 and TRBJ2-4, is GAGVSQSPSNKVTEKGKDVELRCDPISGHTALYWYRQSLGQGLEFLIYFQGNSAPDKSGLPSDRFSAERTGGSVSTLTIQRTQQEDSAVYLCASSLLDRDQNIQYFGAGTRLSVL.

The V and J genes are TRBV19 and TRBJ2-7, with D possibly TRBD2 on 6 matching bases. V shed 2 bases and J shed 3 bases, with 23 bases lying between them. The CDR3 covers 18 residues. The germline V gene has CDR1 LNHDA and CDR2 SQIVND (reference sequence). Here the CDR3 DNA reads TGTGCCAGTAGTATAATCTTCCGGGACTCTTTGCCACTCTACGAGCAGTACTTC. This codes for CASSIIFRDSLPLYEQYF.

The chain combines TRBV4-1 with TRBJ1-1; TRBD1 might be the D (6 bases). V lost 0 bases, J lost 4 bases, and 18 bases lay in between. The CDR3 is 17 amino acids. The germline gives CDR1 MGHRA, CDR2 YSYEKL. The CDR3 loop is CASSQELGQPMTTEAFF. CDR3 in DNA: TGCGCCAGCAGCCAAGAGCTCGGACAGCCGATGACCACTGAAGCTTTCTTT.

The rearrangement joins TRBV28 to TRBJ2-5; perhaps D is TRBD1 or TRBD2 (7 bases each). V lost 6 bases, J lost 2 bases, and 13 bases lay in between. This CDR3 is 14 amino acids long. The germline gives CDR1 MDHEN, CDR2 SYDVKM. The CDR3 reads CASRGGTAQETQYF. The CDR3 DNA reads as TGTGCCAGCAGGGGGGGGACAGCACAAGAGACCCAGTACTTC.